Listed below are T cell receptor beta chains from one sample, sequenced in a study of cytomegalovirus exposure and HLA in healthy donors. TCRdb's copy holds only in-frame clones and misses some; the assay was immunoSEQ multiplex PCR. The table lists under 140,000 clones, over 85% of them singletons, with 1.9% in the top ten. The specimen sequenced was PBMCs. Receptors were obtained from a woman aged 18-29 years in good health and CMV-seronegative. Both conserved end residues are part of each CDR3. The D gene is left open where the match is weak. Only some rows state a clone size, as once, few, many or a class for expanded clones.

J: TRBJ2-7; V: TRBV6-1; size: .; D: TRBD1; DNA: TGTGCCAGCAGTAAACAAGGCCAGGGGGCCTACGAGCAGTACTTC; CDR3: CASSKQGQGAYEQYF
J: TRBJ1-3; V: TRBV28; size: few; D: .; DNA: TGTGCCAGCAGTTTAGGGACAACGGGAAACACCATATATTTT; CDR3: CASSLGTTGNTIYF
J: TRBJ2-2; V: TRBV7-8; size: .; D: TRBD1; DNA: TGTGCCAGCAGCCGAGTCGCCGGGACAGGGACCGGGGAGCTGTTTTTT; CDR3: CASSRVAGTGTGELFF
J: TRBJ2-7; V: TRBV27; size: .; D: .; DNA: TGTGCCAGCAGAAGTTTAGGAGGGTACGAGCAGTACTTC; CDR3: CASRSLGGYEQYF
J: TRBJ2-5; V: TRBV7-2; size: .; D: TRBD2; DNA: TGTGCCAGCGTCCCTAGCGGGGGGAGAAAGACCCAGTACTTC; CDR3: CASVPSGGRKTQYF
J: TRBJ2-1; V: TRBV28; size: .; D: .; DNA: TGTGCCAGCAGTTTCACAGGGATTACAAATGAGCAGTTCTTC; CDR3: CASSFTGITNEQFF
J: TRBJ2-1; V: TRBV6-6; size: .; D: .; DNA: TGTGCCAGCAGTTACGCCCCGGGGGACGAGCAGTTCTTC; CDR3: CASSYAPGDEQFF
J: TRBJ2-1; V: TRBV28; size: .; D: TRBD2; DNA: TGTGCCAGCAGTTTCCTACTAGCGACAAACAATGAGCAGTTCTTC; CDR3: CASSFLLATNNEQFF
J: TRBJ2-1; V: TRBV27; size: .; D: .; DNA: TGTGCCAGCAGGCGGCAGGGTCGCAATGAGCAGTTCTTC; CDR3: CASRRQGRNEQFF
J: TRBJ2-7; V: TRBV30; size: .; D: .; DNA: TGTGCCTGGAGTGTACACGGCGGCTACGAGCAGTACTTC; CDR3: CAWSVHGGYEQYF
J: TRBJ1-1; V: TRBV12-2; size: .; D: .; DNA: TGTGCAAGTCTCATTCCGACAGGGGGTCGTGGCACTGAAGCTTTCTTT; CDR3: CASLIPTGGRGTEAFF
J: TRBJ1-6; V: TRBV18; size: .; D: .; DNA: TGTGCCAGCTCACCTCAATCGCAGGGAAATTCACCCCTCCACTTT; CDR3: CASSPQSQGNSPLHF
J: TRBJ1-2; V: TRBV6-5; size: .; D: TRBD1; DNA: TGTGCCAGCAGTTCACCCGGGACAGGGAACGGCTACACCTTC; CDR3: CASSSPGTGNGYTF
J: TRBJ1-1; V: TRBV7-9; size: .; D: .; DNA: TGTGCCAGCAGCCCGACCGGGGGGAACACTGAAGCTTTCTTT; CDR3: CASSPTGGNTEAFF
J: TRBJ1-2; V: TRBV6-5; size: .; D: .; DNA: TGTGCCAGCAGCCCCCGACAGACTCATAACTATGGCTACACCTTC; CDR3: CASSPRQTHNYGYTF
J: TRBJ2-3; V: TRBV10-1; size: .; D: TRBD2; DNA: TGCGCCAGCAGTGATACCACGGGGGGGGATACGCAGTATTTT; CDR3: CASSDTTGGDTQYF
J: TRBJ2-7; V: TRBV2; size: .; D: .; DNA: TGTGCCAGCACCCAAAGGGGAAGCCTCTACGAGCAGTACTTC; CDR3: CASTQRGSLYEQYF
J: TRBJ1-2; V: TRBV30; size: .; D: TRBD1; DNA: TGTGCCTGGGGACAGGGGACCAACTATGGCTACACCTTC; CDR3: CAWGQGTNYGYTF
J: TRBJ1-4; V: TRBV5-1; size: .; D: .; DNA: TGCGCCAGCAGCGTAGGGGGAGAAAAACTGTTTTTT; CDR3: CASSVGGEKLFF
J: TRBJ2-1; V: TRBV19; size: .; D: TRBD1; DNA: TGTGCCAGTAGTACGGACAGGGATACCTACAATGAGCAGTTCTTC; CDR3: CASSTDRDTYNEQFF
J: TRBJ2-7; V: TRBV10-1; size: .; D: .; DNA: TGCGCCAGCAGTGTGTCGGCGGGACCATACGAGCAGTACTTC; CDR3: CASSVSAGPYEQYF
J: TRBJ1-1; V: TRBV4-3; size: .; D: .; DNA: TGCGCCAGCAGCCAGGAGGGTTTGAACACTGAAGCTTTCTTT; CDR3: CASSQEGLNTEAFF
J: TRBJ1-4; V: TRBV4-1; size: once; D: .; DNA: TGCGCCAGCAGCCAAGATCGCGGGGAAAAACTGTTTTTT; CDR3: CASSQDRGEKLFF
J: TRBJ2-3; V: TRBV13; size: .; D: TRBD2; DNA: TGTGCCAGCAGCTTAGGACATAGCGGGAGTGATGGAGATACGCAGTATTTT; CDR3: CASSLGHSGSDGDTQYF
J: TRBJ2-2; V: TRBV28; size: .; D: TRBD2; DNA: TGTGCCAGCAGTGTGGGGAGGGCGAACACCGGGGAGCTGTTTTTT; CDR3: CASSVGRANTGELFF
J: TRBJ1-5; V: TRBV27; size: .; D: .; DNA: TGTGCCAGCAATCCGACTTTTAGCAATCAGCCCCAGCATTTT; CDR3: CASNPTFSNQPQHF
J: TRBJ1-5; V: TRBV5-4; size: .; D: .; DNA: TGTGCCAGCAGCCGAGGGATCAATCAGCCCCAGCATTTT; CDR3: CASSRGINQPQHF
J: TRBJ2-1; V: TRBV7-9; size: .; D: .; DNA: TGTGCCACCAGTGGGGGGAATGAGCAGTTCTTC; CDR3: CATSGGNEQFF
J: TRBJ1-5; V: TRBV6-1; size: .; D: TRBD1; DNA: TGTGCCAGCAGTGGGCAGAGGACAGGTAGGGATCAGCCCCAGCATTTT; CDR3: CASSGQRTGRDQPQHF
J: TRBJ2-3; V: TRBV7-2; size: .; D: TRBD1; DNA: TGTGCCAGCAGCTTCGGGACAGCATACACAGATACGCAGTATTTT; CDR3: CASSFGTAYTDTQYF
J: TRBJ2-2; V: TRBV7-3; size: once; D: TRBD2; DNA: TGTGCCAGCAGTTCGGGAGCGGGATACACCGGGGAGCTGTTTTTT; CDR3: CASSSGAGYTGELFF
J: TRBJ2-2; V: TRBV7-2; size: .; D: .; DNA: TGTGCCAGCAGACTTACTCAATTCACCGGGGAGCTGTTTTTT; CDR3: CASRLTQFTGELFF
J: TRBJ2-1; V: TRBV5-1; size: .; D: .; DNA: TGCGCCAGCAGCCCCCAGGGCGGGATAGGGGATGAGCAGTTCTTC; CDR3: CASSPQGGIGDEQFF
J: TRBJ1-1; V: TRBV7-6; size: .; D: TRBD1; DNA: TGTGCCAGCAGCTCCCTGACAGGGAGGCGTGTAGCTTTCTTT; CDR3: CASSSLTGRRVAFF
J: TRBJ2-1; V: TRBV18; size: .; D: TRBD1; DNA: TGTGCCAGCTCACCTGTCATAGGCGGGACAGGGAGGAATGAGCAGTTCTTC; CDR3: CASSPVIGGTGRNEQFF
J: TRBJ2-5; V: TRBV28; size: .; D: TRBD1; DNA: TGTGCCAGCAGTTCGTTAATGGGACAGGGGAAGGCAGAGACCCAGTACTTC; CDR3: CASSSLMGQGKAETQYF
J: TRBJ2-1; V: TRBV7-3; size: once; D: TRBD2; DNA: TGTGCCAGCAGCTTGCGACTAGCGGGAGGGAAAGAGCAGTTCTTC; CDR3: CASSLRLAGGKEQFF
J: TRBJ2-7; V: TRBV7-2; size: once; D: .; DNA: TGTGCCAGCAGCTTACTCGAGGACTACGAGCAGTACTTC; CDR3: CASSLLEDYEQYF
J: TRBJ2-2; V: TRBV7-2; size: .; D: TRBD2; DNA: TGTGCCAGCCGTTCCATAGCGGGGGGGAAGAACACCGGGGAGCTGTTTTTT; CDR3: CASRSIAGGKNTGELFF
J: TRBJ1-6; V: TRBV5-4; size: few; D: TRBD1; DNA: TGTGCCAGCAGCCCTGGACAGGGGGCATCACCCCTCCACTTT; CDR3: CASSPGQGASPLHF
J: TRBJ2-3; V: TRBV2; size: .; D: .; DNA: TGTGCCACCTTGAGCCAATACCACACAGATACGCAGTATTTT; CDR3: CATLSQYHTDTQYF
J: TRBJ2-7; V: TRBV6-1; size: once; D: .; DNA: TGTGCCAGCAGTTCCCGTTACGAGCAGTACTTC; CDR3: CASSSRYEQYF
J: TRBJ2-3; V: TRBV5-6; size: once; D: .; DNA: TGTGCCAGCAGCCTCTTTCTTGTCCTAGGGGGCACAGATACGCAGTATTTT; CDR3: CASSLFLVLGGTDTQYF
J: TRBJ2-6; V: TRBV4-1; size: once; D: TRBD1; DNA: TGCGCCAGCAGCCGGCCCCGGACAGGGGGCGTACGGGCCAACGTCCTGACTTTC; CDR3: CASSRPRTGGVRANVLTF
J: TRBJ1-2; V: TRBV10-3; size: .; D: TRBD1; DNA: TGTGCCATCAGTGAGACAGGGGGCATATACTATGGCTACACCTTC; CDR3: CAISETGGIYYGYTF
J: TRBJ1-4; V: TRBV15; size: few; D: TRBD1; DNA: TGTGCCACCAGCAGAGAGGGGATACAGGGGGCGAGAGAAAAACTGTTTTTT; CDR3: CATSREGIQGAREKLFF
J: TRBJ2-1; V: TRBV9; size: .; D: TRBD2; DNA: TGTGCCAGCAGCGTAGTCGGGACTAGCGGGACCAATGAGCAGTTCTTC; CDR3: CASSVVGTSGTNEQFF
J: TRBJ1-1; V: TRBV11-2; size: .; D: .; DNA: TGTGCCAGCAGCTTAAACTCAATGGGGTCGAGCACAGGGTCTGAAGCTTTCTTT; CDR3: CASSLNSMGSSTGSEAFF
J: TRBJ1-5; V: TRBV4-1; size: few; D: .; DNA: TGCGCCAGCAGCCGGGGAGGGGAGGATCAGCCCCAGCATTTT; CDR3: CASSRGGEDQPQHF
J: TRBJ1-1; V: TRBV4-3; size: .; D: .; DNA: TGCGCCAGCAGCCAAGATCAAGTGGGGGCGGGCACTGAAGCTTTCTTT; CDR3: CASSQDQVGAGTEAFF
J: TRBJ1-1; V: TRBV7-3; size: .; D: .; DNA: TGTGCCAGCAGCAATCAACAGGGCTCCACTGAAGCTTTCTTT; CDR3: CASSNQQGSTEAFF
J: TRBJ2-7; V: TRBV4-2; size: .; D: .; DNA: TGTGCCAGCAGCCACACAGACAGCAACTCCTACGAGCAGTACTTC; CDR3: CASSHTDSNSYEQYF
J: TRBJ2-2; V: TRBV18; size: .; D: TRBD1; DNA: TGTGCCAGCTCACCAAGACAGGGGGGCACCGGGGAGCTGTTTTTT; CDR3: CASSPRQGGTGELFF
J: TRBJ2-1; V: TRBV6-6; size: .; D: .; DNA: TGTGCCAGCAGTTCGCGGAGCTCCTACAATGAGCAGTTCTTC; CDR3: CASSSRSSYNEQFF
J: TRBJ2-2; V: TRBV28; size: .; D: .; DNA: TGTGCCAGCAGTAGGATGCGGGGTTTAACCGGGGAGCTGTTTTTT; CDR3: CASSRMRGLTGELFF
J: TRBJ2-7; V: TRBV4-2; size: .; D: TRBD2; DNA: TGTGCCAGCAGCCAATGGAGCGGGAGTGGTTACGAGCAGTACTTC; CDR3: CASSQWSGSGYEQYF
J: TRBJ1-1; V: TRBV4-1; size: .; D: .; DNA: TGCGCCAGCAGCCAAGATTTTGGGCAGGGAGGGACTGAAGCTTTCTTT; CDR3: CASSQDFGQGGTEAFF